These 15 T cell receptor beta chains share one sample of origin, sequenced in a study of cytomegalovirus exposure and HLA in healthy donors listed by TCRdb under 2017. The method behind the library was the immunoSEQ multiplex PCR assay. For the multiplex PCR, a mixture combining 60 forward primers for TCR Vbeta segments and 13 reverse primers for TCR Jbeta segments was used. TCRdb obtained this table from immuneACCESS and retained in-frame rearrangements with V and J assigned. These tables miss some clones; where compared with another copy, unresolved V genes account for less than half of the shortfall, and the remainder is unexplained. This sample comprises about 160,000 clones, under 80% of them detected only once. Of the sample, more than 3.5% is held by the ten largest clones. Material: PBMCs. All receptors derive from a man aged 40-50 years in good health and CMV-seronegative.

The chain has TRBV6-6 and TRBJ1-1; unclear D gene. The CDR3 is 15 amino acids. Germline V CDR1 and CDR2: MNHNY, SVGAGI (reference sequence). V was shortened by 0 bases and J by 6 bases, with 14 bases between the two germline ends. The DNA for the CDR3 is TGTGCCAGCAGTTACTCGATGGCCACTCGGGCTGAAGCTTTCTTT. Its protein is CASSYSMATRAEAFF.

The rearrangement links TRBV9 to TRBJ2-5; 7 bases line up with TRBD1. Unmatched junction bases numbered 6, after V lost 0 bases and J lost 1 base. This CDR3 is built from 16 residues. In germline, CDR1 is SGDLS, CDR2 YYNGEE. CDR3 in amino acids: CASSVANGQAQETQYF. CDR3 bases: TGTGCCAGCAGCGTAGCCAATGGACAGGCCCAAGAGACCCAGTACTTC.

The sample holds a few counts of this clone. The rearrangement links TRBV4-1 to TRBJ2-1, with a possible D match to TRBD1 (7 bases). This CDR3 spans 16 amino acids. Per the germline V gene, CDR1 is MGHRA and CDR2 is YSYEKL. V lost 2 bases and J 5 bases, leaving 16 bases between the germline ends. For the CDR3, the DNA is TGCGCCAGCAGCCAAACCCGGCCAGGGGGGAACAATGAGCAGTTCTTC. Amino acid sequence: CASSQTRPGGNNEQFF.

This clone appeared a single time. The genes are TRBV5-1 and TRBJ2-2, with D possibly matching TRBD2 (5 bases). CDR1 is SGHRS, CDR2 YFSETQ, per germline. This CDR3 region has 14 residues. The V and J ends lost 4 bases and 3 bases respectively, with 10 bases between them. CDR3 protein: CASSVGSDTGELFF. The CDR3 DNA is TGCGCCAGCAGCGTAGGGAGCGACACCGGGGAGCTGTTTTTT.

J is TRBJ2-3 and V is TRBV7-6, with D perhaps TRBD2 (5 bases). The germline CDR1 and CDR2 sequences are SGHVS and FNYEAQ. The length of the CDR3 is 13 residues. V gave up 6 bases and J gave up 1 base, with 8 bases separating them. The CDR3 here is CASRLDGTDTQYF. In DNA form, the CDR3 reads TGTGCCAGCAGACTAGACGGCACAGATACGCAGTATTTT.

The chain has TRBV30 and TRBJ1-1; D is possibly TRBD1 (5 bases). The CDR3 consists of 11 residues. V shed 1 base and J shed 7 bases, with 7 bases lying between them. In germline, CDR1 is GTSNPN, CDR2 SVGIG (reference sequence). The CDR3 region has the DNA TGTGCCTGGAGTGGACAGTTTGAAGCTTTCTTT. Translation gives CAWSGQFEAFF. Full variable domain (missing parts from reference TRBV30 and TRBJ1-1): SQTIHQWPATLVQPVGSPLSLECTVEGTSNPNLYWYRQAAGRGLQLLFYSVGIGQISSEVPQNLSASRPQDRQFILSSKKLLLSDSGFYLCAWSGQFEAFFGQGTRLTVV.

CDR3 loop: CASSPIIADTEAFF. The CDR3 DNA follows: TGTGCCAGCTCACCTATAATCGCGGACACTGAAGCTTTCTTT. The chain has TRBV18 and TRBJ1-1; D is undetermined. The CDR3 length is 14 residues. Per germline, CDR1 KGHSH and CDR2 LQKENI. V lost 3 bases and J 3 bases, leaving 11 bases between the germline ends.

The chain employs TRBV4-3 and TRBJ1-1; 8 nucleotides line up with TRBD1. V gave up 0 bases and J gave up 10 bases; unmatched junction bases: 4. The germline CDR1 and CDR2 sequences are LGHNA and YSLEER. This CDR3 comprises 13 residues. Written as DNA, the CDR3 is TGCGCCAGCAGCCAAGAGAATACAGGGGGAGCTTTCTTT. It is translated as CASSQENTGGAFF.

The V and J genes are TRBV7-2 and TRBJ2-1; no reliable D call. The CDR3 consists of 14 residues. Germline CDR1 and CDR2: SGHTA and FQGNSA. With 3 bases removed from V and 0 bases from J, the gap between germline ends came to 6 bases. CDR3 residues: CASSFFSSYNEQFF. CDR3 DNA sequence: TGTGCCAGCAGCTTTTTTAGCTCCTACAATGAGCAGTTCTTC. The variable domain in full, completed from reference TRBV7-2 and TRBJ2-1, reads GAGVSQSPSNKVTEKGKDVELRCDPISGHTALYWYRQSLGQGLEFLIYFQGNSAPDKSGLPSDRFSAERTGGSVSTLTIQRTQQEDSAVYLCASSFFSSYNEQFFGPGTRLTVL.

This clone has just one count. The chain joins TRBV29-1 to TRBJ2-6; D gene unclear. V shed 6 bases and J shed 0 bases, with 9 bases lying between them. This CDR3 is 14 amino acids long. Per germline, CDR1 SQVTM and CDR2 ANQGSEA. The CDR3 protein is CSVVMASGANVLTF. The CDR3 coding sequence is TGCAGCGTGGTTATGGCCTCTGGGGCCAACGTCCTGACTTTC.

The rearrangement links TRBV29-1 to TRBJ2-1; TRBD1 matches at 7 bases. The CDR3 contains 13 residues. From germline, CDR1 is SQVTM and CDR2 ANQGSEA. The V segment lost 4 bases and the J segment 8 bases; nucleotides outside the gene matches: 8. The CDR3 DNA is TGCAGCGTTGTATCCCCCGGACAGGATGAGCAGTTCTTC. Protein sequence: CSVVSPGQDEQFF.

The chain uses TRBV18 and TRBJ2-3; 7 nucleotides match TRBD2. This CDR3 comprises 15 residues. J lost 8 bases, V lost 2 bases, and 10 bases had no gene match. CDR1 is KGHSH and CDR2 is LQKENI in the germline V gene. The CDR3 DNA is TGTGCCAGCTCACCAACGGGATCTTGGGAGGGTACGCAGTATTTT. Translation gives CASSPTGSWEGTQYF.

For the CDR3, the DNA is TGCGCCAGCAGCTTGGGAGTGCAGGGAGGTTACAATGAGCAGTTCTTC. Translated, it gives CASSLGVQGGYNEQFF. V and J are TRBV5-1 and TRBJ2-1, with D maybe TRBD2 (6 bases). V shed 0 bases and J shed 4 bases, with 14 bases lying between them. The germline V gene has CDR1 SGHRS and CDR2 YFSETQ. This CDR3 region has 16 residues.

CDR3 DNA: TGTGCCAGCAGCTCGTCAGGGAACACTGAAGCTTTCTTT. This encodes CASSSSGNTEAFF. The genes are TRBV7-9 and TRBJ1-1; unclear D gene. V lost 4 bases and J lost 1, with 7 bases in between. Germline V gene sequence: CDR1 SEHNR, CDR2 FQNEAQ (reference sequence). The CDR3 contains 13 residues.

The chain has TRBV9 and TRBJ1-2; no firm D call. Germline CDR1 is SGDLS and CDR2 is YYNGEE. This CDR3 contains 14 residues. The V gene lost 3 bases and the J gene lost 8 bases, with 17 bases spanning the gap. The CDR3 sequence is CASSATEAGSGYTF. In DNA, the CDR3 is TGTGCCAGCAGCGCCACCGAGGCGGGATCCGGCTACACCTTC.